This entry concerns a single T cell receptor (beta chain). Its antigen is not identified. The V and J ends lost 4 bases and 5 bases respectively, with 6 bases between them. The V gene's germline CDR1 is SGHDT and CDR2 YYEEEE. The CDR3 extends over 12 amino acids. These data come from a study of T cell responses to AZD1222 COVID-19 vaccine. Study observations and caveats: Variant regions that are unmutated are reportedly the target of nearly half of spike-specific TCRs.

Only in-frame clones appear in the TCRdb table, and some are missing; sequencing was by immunoSEQ multiplex PCR. In the table there are 85,000 to 100,000 clones, 80% to 90% of which are singletons. The TCR comes from an adult in good health. Sequencing used peripheral blood, obtained on day 0 of AZD1222 vaccination. The chain couples TRBV5-6 to TRBJ2-2; perhaps TRBD1 as D (5 bases). As DNA, the CDR3 is TGTGCCAGCAGCGCAGGGACCGGGGAGCTGTTTTTT. This codes for CASSAGTGELFF. Complete variable domain (other parts from reference TRBV5-6 and TRBJ2-2): DAGVTQSPTHLIKTRGQQVTLRCSPKSGHDTVSWYQQALGQGPQFIFQYYEEEERQRGNFPDRFSGHQFPNYSSELNVNALLLGDSALYLCASSAGTGELFFGEGSRLTVL.